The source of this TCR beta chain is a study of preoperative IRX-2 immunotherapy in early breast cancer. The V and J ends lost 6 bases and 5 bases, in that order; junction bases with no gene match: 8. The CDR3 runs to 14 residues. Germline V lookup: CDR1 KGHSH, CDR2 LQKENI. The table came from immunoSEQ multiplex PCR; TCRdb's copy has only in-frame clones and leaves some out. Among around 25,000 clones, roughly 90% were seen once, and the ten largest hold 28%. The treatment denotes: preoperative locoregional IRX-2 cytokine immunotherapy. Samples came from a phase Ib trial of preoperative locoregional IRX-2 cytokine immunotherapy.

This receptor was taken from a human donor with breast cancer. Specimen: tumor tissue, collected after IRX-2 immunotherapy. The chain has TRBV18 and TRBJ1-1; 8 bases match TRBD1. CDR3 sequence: CASSQDRERTEAFF. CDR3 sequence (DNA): TGTGCCAGCTCCCAGGACAGGGAGCGGACTGAAGCTTTCTTT.